This T cell receptor beta chain was sequenced during a study of spatial heterogeneity in lung cancer. The V gene's germline CDR1 is SGHTS and CDR2 YDEGEE. Deletions cut 0 bases from V and 0 bases from J, with 4 bases between. The CDR3 covers 15 residues. This clonotype was observed many times. TCRdb reprocessed the 5' RACE reads via MiXCR and lists one record per CDR3 protein. Of 6,000 to 7,500 distinct CDR3 sequences in the sample, about 7% were seen once. The time point here: sample taken at primary tumor resection. Sequencing was performed on PBMCs, taken at surgery. This chain uses TRBV5-8 with TRBJ2-6; the D is unclear. The TCR originated in a male donor with early-stage non-small cell lung cancer. CDR3 loop: CASSLGLSGANVLTF. In DNA, the CDR3 is TGTGCCAGCAGCTTGGGCCTCTCTGGGGCCAACGTCCTGACTTTC.